This TCR beta chain was profiled in a study of OX40 agonist ivuxolimab in advanced cancers. About the research overall: The study treated patients with ivuxolimab, an agonistic anti-OX40 (CD134) antibody.

Here immunoSEQ multiplex PCR was the method, and the copy in TCRdb shows in-frame clones only, minus some. The sample lists about 47,000 clones; around 81% were seen once. Deletions cut 4 bases from V and 1 base from J, with 10 bases between. CDR1 is LGHNA, CDR2 YSLEER, per germline. This CDR3 has 14 amino acids. The chain links TRBV4-3 to TRBJ1-1; D is ambiguous. The input for sequencing was CD4+ or CD8+ T cells sorted from blood, taken in a trial of the OX40 agonist ivuxolimab. This TCR derives from an adult with an advanced solid tumor such as melanoma, head and neck, liver or kidney cancer. The DNA of the CDR3 is TGCGCCAGCAGCCTGTCCCGGGAGAACACTGAAGCTTTCTTT. The encoded protein is CASSLSRENTEAFF.